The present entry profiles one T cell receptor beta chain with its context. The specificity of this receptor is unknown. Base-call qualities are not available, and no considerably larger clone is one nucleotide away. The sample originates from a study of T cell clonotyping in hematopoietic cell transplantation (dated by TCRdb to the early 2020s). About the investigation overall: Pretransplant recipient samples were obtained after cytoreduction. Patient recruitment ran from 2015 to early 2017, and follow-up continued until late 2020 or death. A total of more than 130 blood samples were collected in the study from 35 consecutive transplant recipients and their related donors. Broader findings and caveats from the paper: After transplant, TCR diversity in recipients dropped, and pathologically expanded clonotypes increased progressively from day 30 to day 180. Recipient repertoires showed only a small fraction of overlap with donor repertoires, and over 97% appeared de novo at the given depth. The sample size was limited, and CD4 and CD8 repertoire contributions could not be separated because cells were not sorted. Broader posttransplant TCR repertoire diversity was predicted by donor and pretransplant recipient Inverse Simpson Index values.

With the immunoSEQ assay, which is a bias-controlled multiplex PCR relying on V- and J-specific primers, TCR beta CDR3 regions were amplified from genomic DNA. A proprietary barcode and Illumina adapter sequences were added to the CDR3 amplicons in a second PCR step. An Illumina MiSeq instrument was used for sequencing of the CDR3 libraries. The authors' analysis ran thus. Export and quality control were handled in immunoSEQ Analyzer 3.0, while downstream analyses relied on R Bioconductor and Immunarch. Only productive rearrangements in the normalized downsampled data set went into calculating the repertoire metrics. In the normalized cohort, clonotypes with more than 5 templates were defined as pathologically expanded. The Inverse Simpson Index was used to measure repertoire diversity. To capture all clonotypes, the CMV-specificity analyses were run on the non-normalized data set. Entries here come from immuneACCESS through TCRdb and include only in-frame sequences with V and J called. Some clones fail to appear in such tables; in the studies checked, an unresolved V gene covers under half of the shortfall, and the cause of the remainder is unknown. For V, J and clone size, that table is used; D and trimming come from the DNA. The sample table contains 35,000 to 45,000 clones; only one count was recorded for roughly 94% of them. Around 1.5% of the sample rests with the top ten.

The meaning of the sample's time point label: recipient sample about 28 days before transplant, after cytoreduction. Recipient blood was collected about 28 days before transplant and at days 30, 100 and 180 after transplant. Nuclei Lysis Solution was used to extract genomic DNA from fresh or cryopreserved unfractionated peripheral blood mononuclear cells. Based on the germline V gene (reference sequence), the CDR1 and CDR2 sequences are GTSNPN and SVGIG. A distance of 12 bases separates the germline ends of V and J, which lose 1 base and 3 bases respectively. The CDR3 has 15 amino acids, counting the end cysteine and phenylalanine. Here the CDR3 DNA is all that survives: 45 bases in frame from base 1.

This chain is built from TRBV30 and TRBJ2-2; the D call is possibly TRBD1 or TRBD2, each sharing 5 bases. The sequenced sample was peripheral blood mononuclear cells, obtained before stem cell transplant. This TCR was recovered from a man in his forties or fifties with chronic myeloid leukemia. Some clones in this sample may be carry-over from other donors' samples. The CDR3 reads CAWSEGEWDTGELFF. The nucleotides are TGTGCCTGGAGTGAAGGGGAGTGGGACACCGGGGAGCTGTTTTTT.